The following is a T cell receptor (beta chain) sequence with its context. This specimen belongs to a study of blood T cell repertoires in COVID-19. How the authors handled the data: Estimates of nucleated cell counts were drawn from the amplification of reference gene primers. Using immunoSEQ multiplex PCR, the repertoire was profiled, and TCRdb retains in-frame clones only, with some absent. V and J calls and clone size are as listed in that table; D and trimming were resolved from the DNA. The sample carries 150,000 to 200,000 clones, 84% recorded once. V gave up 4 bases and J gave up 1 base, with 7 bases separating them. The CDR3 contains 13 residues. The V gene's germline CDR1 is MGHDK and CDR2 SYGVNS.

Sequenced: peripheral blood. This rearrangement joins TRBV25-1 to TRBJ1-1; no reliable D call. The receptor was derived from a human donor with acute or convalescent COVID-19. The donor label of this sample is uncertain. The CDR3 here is CASSVTGNTEAFF. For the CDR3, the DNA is TGTGCCAGCAGTGTGACGGGGAACACTGAAGCTTTCTTT.